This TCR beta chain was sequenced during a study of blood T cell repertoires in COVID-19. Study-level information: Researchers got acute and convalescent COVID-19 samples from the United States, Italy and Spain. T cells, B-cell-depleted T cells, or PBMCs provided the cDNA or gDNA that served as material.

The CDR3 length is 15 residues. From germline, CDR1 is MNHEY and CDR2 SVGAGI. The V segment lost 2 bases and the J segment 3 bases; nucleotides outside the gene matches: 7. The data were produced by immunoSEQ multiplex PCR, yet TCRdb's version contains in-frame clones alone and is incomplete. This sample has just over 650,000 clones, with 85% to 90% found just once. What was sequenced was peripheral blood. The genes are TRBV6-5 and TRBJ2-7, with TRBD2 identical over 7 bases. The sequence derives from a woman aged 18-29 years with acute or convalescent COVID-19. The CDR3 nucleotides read TGTGCCAGCAGTTACGGGTCCGGGGGGAACTACGAGCAGTACTTC. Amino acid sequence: CASSYGSGGNYEQYF.